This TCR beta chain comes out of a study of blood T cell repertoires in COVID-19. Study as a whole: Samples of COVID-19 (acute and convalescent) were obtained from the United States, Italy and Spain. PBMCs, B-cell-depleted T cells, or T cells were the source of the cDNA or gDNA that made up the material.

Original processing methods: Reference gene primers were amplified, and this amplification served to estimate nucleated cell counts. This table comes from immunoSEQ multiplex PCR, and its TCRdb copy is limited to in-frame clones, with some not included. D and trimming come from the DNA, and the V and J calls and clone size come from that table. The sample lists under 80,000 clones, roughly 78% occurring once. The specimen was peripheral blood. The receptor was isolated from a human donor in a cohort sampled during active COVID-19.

The CDR3 DNA reads as TGTGCCAGCTCACCAAAGCCTAGCGGGCGATACTACGAGCAGTACTTC. Its translation: CASSPKPSGRYYEQYF. V usage is TRBV18 and J usage is TRBJ2-7; 8 bases are a match to TRBD2. The length of the CDR3 is 16 residues. The germline gives CDR1 KGHSH, CDR2 LQKENI. J lost 3 bases, V lost 2 bases, and 9 bases had no gene match. Using reference TRBV18 and TRBJ2-7 for the parts outside the CDR3, the full variable domain is NAGVMQNPRHLVRRRGQEARLRCSPMKGHSHVYWYRQLPEEGLKFMVYLQKENIIDESGMPKERFSAEFPKEGPSILRIQQVVRGDSAAYFCASSPKPSGRYYEQYFGPGTRLTVT.